This is a list of T cell receptor beta chains from one sample in a study of shared clonotypes between healthy human individuals. The data were produced by immunoSEQ multiplex PCR, yet TCRdb's version contains in-frame clones alone and is incomplete. The repertoire includes 740,000 or so clones, 55% to 85% of them detected once, and around 1.8% sits in the top ten. The material sequenced was memory CD4+ T cells sorted from blood. The receptors were sampled from a woman between 25 and 40 years old in good health. The CDR3 runs from the conserved cysteine through the conserved F or W. The D gene is left open where the match is weak. Not every row has a clone size; where given, it reads once, few, many or a size class.

D gene	clone size	J gene	V gene	CDR3 DNA	CDR3 protein
NA	once	TRBJ1-3	TRBV28	TGTGCCAGCAGTCCGGTTTGGGGGCAGTGGGGAAACACCATATATTTT	CASSPVWGQWGNTIYF
NA	NA	TRBJ2-7	TRBV7-8	TGTGCCAGCAGCTTACTAGGGGTCGGTTACGAGCAGTACTTC	CASSLLGVGYEQYF
NA	NA	TRBJ1-2	TRBV18	TGTGCCAGCTCACCACCGGGTACAGGCTACACCTTC	CASSPPGTGYTF
TRBD2	NA	TRBJ2-1	TRBV5-1	TGCGCCAGCAGCTACCTTACCGGGACTAGCGGGAGGGCCGAACAGTTCTTC	CASSYLTGTSGRAEQFF
TRBD1	once	TRBJ2-2	TRBV7-6	TGTGCCAGCAGCCGTGGGACAGGGTCGAACACCGGGGAGCTGTTTTTT	CASSRGTGSNTGELFF
TRBD1	few	TRBJ1-2	TRBV28	TGTGCCACCCAAACGACAGGGTCCTATGGCTACACCTTC	CATQTTGSYGYTF
NA	NA	TRBJ2-7	TRBV5-1	TGCGCCAGCAGCTTGGCCCCAGACCCGTCCTACGAGCAGTACTTC	CASSLAPDPSYEQYF
NA	NA	TRBJ2-1	TRBV7-2	TGTGCCAGCAGCTTAGGGGCTAGCTGGGGCGGTGAGCAGTTCTTC	CASSLGASWGGEQFF
NA	few	TRBJ2-2	TRBV25-1	TGTGCCAGCAGTGAAGGGGACACCGGGGAGCTGTTTTTT	CASSEGDTGELFF
TRBD2	NA	TRBJ2-2	TRBV5-1	TGCGCCAGCAGCGCCGGGACTACCCCCGGGGAGCTGTTTTTT	CASSAGTTPGELFF
NA	NA	TRBJ2-3	TRBV18	TGTGCCAGCTCACCACGAGGGGGGGATGCAGATACGCAGTATTTT	CASSPRGGDADTQYF
NA	few	TRBJ1-6	TRBV28	TGTGCCAGCAGTACGGGACGGATTAATTCACCCCTCCACTTT	CASSTGRINSPLHF
TRBD1	NA	TRBJ2-2	TRBV6-5	TGTGCCAGCAGGGACAGGGCTCGGACCGGGGAGCTGTTTTTT	CASRDRARTGELFF
NA	NA	TRBJ2-1	TRBV5-1	TGCGCCAGCAGCTTGGCGCCGCAGGGAGAGCAGTTCTTC	CASSLAPQGEQFF
NA	NA	TRBJ2-7	TRBV5-1	TGCGCCAGCAGCTACATAACAGGCGTCGGGGGCGAGCAGTACTTC	CASSYITGVGGEQYF
TRBD2	NA	TRBJ2-3	TRBV6-5	TGTGCCAGCAGTCCGGGACTACCTAGAGATACGCAGTATTTT	CASSPGLPRDTQYF
NA	NA	TRBJ2-3	TRBV7-6	TGTGCCAGCAGCTTAGTTTGGATAACTAGCACAGATACGCAGTATTTT	CASSLVWITSTDTQYF
TRBD1	NA	TRBJ2-7	TRBV19	TGTGCCAGTAGTATTGGACAGGGGGGCGAGCAGTACTTC	CASSIGQGGEQYF
NA	NA	TRBJ2-5	TRBV10-2	TGCGCCAGCAGTAGGGACCCAGGAGAGACCCAGTACTTC	CASSRDPGETQYF